What follows are 15 T cell receptor beta chains derived from one specimen sequenced in a study of cytomegalovirus exposure and HLA in healthy donors. Amplification used 60 Vbeta primers and 13 Jbeta primers. Produced via immunoSEQ multiplex PCR; TCRdb's table is partial and in-frame only. The repertoire shows tens of thousands of clones; the top ten hold 3% to 4%. Sequencing used PBMCs. All receptors derive from a man aged 18 to 29 in good health and CMV-seropositive.

In regard to this clone: The junction does not match germline at one end; this may be a read error. V usage is TRBV5-4 and J usage is TRBJ2-3; D possibly corresponds to TRBD2 (6 bases). Germline V gene sequence: CDR1 SGHNT, CDR2 YYREEE (reference sequence). This CDR3 comprises 16 residues. CDR3 amino acids: CASRLGAGLSTDTQYF. In DNA, the CDR3 is TGTGCCAGCAGGTTGGGTGCAGGACTAAGCACAGATACGCAGTATTTT.

This sequence joins TRBV15 and TRBJ2-7; D call uncertain. V was pared by 3 bases and J by 6 bases, with 9 bases between. CDR1 is LNHNV and CDR2 is YYDKDF in the germline V gene (reference sequence). This CDR3 contains 12 residues. The CDR3 loop is CATSSEATEQYF. The CDR3 DNA sequence: TGTGCCACCAGCAGTGAGGCGACCGAGCAGTACTTC. The full variable domain, its missing parts supplied by reference TRBV15 and TRBJ2-7, is DAMVIQNPRYQVTQFGKPVTLSCSQTLNHNVMYWYQQKSSQAPKLLFHYYDKDFNNEADTPDNFQSRRPNTSFCFLDIRSPGLGDTAMYLCATSSEATEQYFGPGTRLTVT.

This chain uses TRBV7-9 with TRBJ1-2; 8 nucleotides line up with TRBD1. CDR3 length equals 18 residues. Germline V gene sequence: CDR1 SEHNR, CDR2 FQNEAQ (reference sequence). Germline trimming cut 4 bases from V and 4 bases from J; bases unmatched to any gene: 17. The CDR3 DNA sequence: TGTGCCAGCAGCTCGACAGGGGCGAGTGAGGGGCATACCTATGGCTACACCTTC. Translating it yields CASSSTGASEGHTYGYTF.

The V gene is TRBV7-2, the J gene TRBJ2-7, with 9 bases fitting TRBD1. The germline gives CDR1 SGHTA, CDR2 FQGNSA. V shed 3 bases and J 3 bases; nucleotides not matched to a gene: 3. This CDR3 is 14 amino acids long. For the CDR3, the DNA is TGTGCCAGCAGCTTTCTGGGACAGGGCTACGAGCAGTACTTC. It encodes CASSFLGQGYEQYF.

This chain uses TRBV5-4 with TRBJ1-1; tentative D call: TRBD1 (6 bases). The CDR3 is 13 residues long. V lost 3 bases and J lost 3, with 9 bases in between. Germline V CDR1 and CDR2: SGHNT, YYREEE (reference sequence). The CDR3 reads CASSSNRDTEAFF. The CDR3 nucleotides are TGTGCCAGCAGCTCAAACAGGGACACTGAAGCTTTCTTT.

The chain couples TRBV19 to TRBJ2-1; D uncertain. From germline, CDR1 is LNHDA and CDR2 SQIVND (reference sequence). The CDR3 spans 13 residues. With 5 bases removed from V and 8 bases from J, the gap between germline ends came to 13 bases. DNA for the CDR3: TGTGCCAGTAGTTTTCGGTCGAGCGATGAGCAGTTCTTC. Its protein is CASSFRSSDEQFF. Filled out from reference TRBV19 and TRBJ2-1, the complete variable domain reads DGGITQSPKYLFRKEGQNVTLSCEQNLNHDAMYWYRQDPGQGLRLIYYSQIVNDFQKGDIAEGYSVSREKKESFPLTVTSAQKNPTAFYLCASSFRSSDEQFFGPGTRLTVL.

The chain couples TRBV15 to TRBJ2-7, with a tentative D call TRBD1 (5 bases). The V gene lost 2 bases and the J gene lost 6 bases, with 11 bases spanning the gap. This CDR3 has 13 residues. From germline, CDR1 is LNHNV and CDR2 YYDKDF (reference sequence). CDR3 protein: CATSRNQGGEQYF. CDR3 nucleotides: TGTGCCACCAGCAGAAATCAGGGTGGCGAGCAGTACTTC.

CDR3 sequence: CASSAGTANTEAFF. The CDR3 region has the DNA TGCGCCAGCAGTGCGGGGACAGCGAACACTGAAGCTTTCTTT. This rearrangement joins TRBV10-1 to TRBJ1-1; TRBD1 aligns across 7 bases. CDR3 length: 14 residues. The V gene end was trimmed by 4 bases and the J gene end by 1 base; junction bases not matched to a gene: 3. Germline-derived CDR1 and CDR2 are WNHNN and SYGVQD (reference sequence).

The chain recombines TRBV7-9 with TRBJ2-7; 7 bases fit TRBD2. The germline CDR1 and CDR2 sequences are SEHNR and FQNEAQ (reference sequence). Germline trimming cut 5 bases from V and 4 bases from J; bases unmatched to any gene: 11. There are 15 residues in the CDR3. This CDR3 is CASSPAGTRFYEQYF. CDR3 sequence (DNA): TGTGCCAGCAGCCCAGCGGGGACGCGTTTTTACGAGCAGTACTTC.

The chain carries TRBV5-4 and TRBJ1-5; TRBD1 matches 7 bases. The junction had 8 bases not matched to a gene; V was cut back by 4 bases and J by 1 base. Germline CDR1 reads SGHNT; CDR2 reads YYREEE (reference sequence). The CDR3 loop spans 16 amino acids. CDR3 region: CASSLWTGTSNQPQHF. CDR3 bases: TGTGCCAGCAGCCTCTGGACAGGTACAAGCAATCAGCCCCAGCATTTT.

As regards this clone: Mismatch with germline at one junction end may stem from a read error. This chain uses TRBV15 with TRBJ1-3, with 7 bases aligning to TRBD1. The CDR3 has 16 residues. Per the germline V gene, CDR1 is LNHNV and CDR2 is YYDKDF (reference sequence). In DNA form, the CDR3 reads TGTGCCACCAGCGACCACCGGGACAGTACTGGAGACACCATATATTTT. This gives the protein CATSDHRDSTGDTIYF.

This chain uses TRBV10-3 with TRBJ1-2; 7 bases match TRBD1. Per the germline V gene, CDR1 is ENHRY and CDR2 is SYGVKD. The CDR3 is 13 amino acids. Trimming at V came to 4 bases and at J to 4 bases, leaving 3 bases not matched to a gene. This CDR3 is CAISADRTYGYTF. In DNA, the CDR3 is TGTGCCATCAGTGCGGACAGGACCTATGGCTACACCTTC.

This chain's CDR3 is CASSLTDTSSGNTIYF. The CDR3 region has the DNA TGCGCCAGCAGCCTTACTGACACCTCCTCTGGAAACACCATATATTTT. V and J are TRBV4-1 and TRBJ1-3; no clear D. Germline V CDR1 and CDR2: MGHRA, YSYEKL. This CDR3 comprises 16 residues. Trimming left V 4 bases short and J 0 bases short, with 13 bases between.

V and J are TRBV6-1 and TRBJ2-7; TRBD2 might be the D (7 bases). The CDR3 has 17 residues. From germline, CDR1 is MNHNS and CDR2 SASEGT. Trimming cost V 1 base and J 0 bases, with 16 bases left between them. CDR3 amino acids: CASSEEGGGTPSYEQYF. CDR3 nucleotide sequence: TGTGCCAGCAGTGAAGAAGGGGGGGGGACTCCCTCCTACGAGCAGTACTTC.

A note on this clone: Other nucleotide sequences in the sample specify the same CDR3. V gene TRBV5-1 combines with J gene TRBJ2-7, with TRBD1 identical over 9 bases. The CDR3 is 14 residues long. Trimming cost V 3 bases and J 4 bases; bases outside gene matches: 5. Germline values: CDR1 SGHRS, CDR2 YFSETQ. DNA of the CDR3: TGCGCCAGCAGCTCCGGGACAGGGACGTACGAGCAGTACTTC. Translating it yields CASSSGTGTYEQYF.